This TCR beta chain came from a study of technical replicates of blood from a handful of donors. The method was immunoSEQ multiplex PCR; TCRdb's version includes in-frame clones alone and lacks a portion of them. The sample consists of just over 80,000 clones, about 96% of them appearing once. Trimming took 2 bases from V and 5 from J, leaving 9 bases between them. CDR3 length: 13 residues. Germline assignment: CDR1 MNHEY and CDR2 SMNVEV (reference sequence). This sequence joins TRBV27 and TRBJ2-5; possibly TRBD1 for D (6 bases). This TCR came from a human donor in good health. The sample consisted of T cells isolated from PBMCs. This CDR3 reads CASSLLTGETQYF. DNA of the CDR3: TGTGCCAGCAGTTTACTCACAGGGGAGACCCAGTACTTC.